This TCR beta chain appears in the sequencing data of a study of glioma-infiltrating T cells after dendritic cell vaccination. Study context: Treatment, given 2003 to 2012, was autologous tumor lysate-pulsed dendritic cell vaccination.

This table comes from immunoSEQ multiplex PCR, and its TCRdb copy is limited to in-frame clones, with some not included. Seen here are about 95,000 clones, 85% observed once, and the top ten hold just under 3%. This CDR3 is built from 15 residues. The ends lost 3 bases at V and 2 bases at J; junction bases unmatched: 3. CDR1 is SNHLY, CDR2 FYNNEI, per germline. Sample: blood, taken before dendritic cell vaccination. The chain links TRBV2 to TRBJ2-5; 10 bases are shared with TRBD1. The source of this sequence is a human donor with glioblastoma. CDR3 coding DNA: TGTGCCAGCAGTGACCGGGGACAGGGGCAAGAGACCCAGTACTTC. This gives the protein CASSDRGQGQETQYF.